These 20 T cell receptor beta chains were sequenced from one sample in a study of cytomegalovirus exposure and HLA in healthy donors. Here immunoSEQ multiplex PCR was the method, and the copy in TCRdb shows in-frame clones only, minus some. This sample has 130,000 or so clones; roughly 89% occur once, and the top ten carry around 3.3%. The specimen was PBMCs. The receptor set was obtained from a man aged 25 to 40 in good health and CMV-seronegative.

This sequence joins TRBV6-5 and TRBJ1-1; 10 nucleotides match TRBD1. With V trimmed by 6 bases and J by 7 bases, 8 bases remained unmatched. Germline assignment: CDR1 MNHEY and CDR2 SVGAGI. The CDR3 consists of 14 residues. This CDR3 is CASRLDRGYNEAFF. DNA of the CDR3: TGTGCCAGCAGATTGGACAGGGGGTATAATGAAGCTTTCTTT.

The chain recombines TRBV5-6 with TRBJ2-2; tentative D call: TRBD2 (5 bases). This CDR3 comprises 16 residues. Trimming took off 0 bases at V and 4 bases at J, with 13 bases between the two ends. Germline CDR1 reads SGHDT; CDR2 reads YYEEEE. DNA for the CDR3: TGTGCCAGCAGCTTGGGCCCGCAGAGGGTCACCGGGGAGCTGTTTTTT. This encodes CASSLGPQRVTGELFF.

This clone was found a few times. The chain joins TRBV19 to TRBJ1-1; TRBD1 might be the D (5 bases). This CDR3 has 12 residues. CDR1 and CDR2 (germline): LNHDA, SQIVND (reference sequence). V lost 8 bases to trimming and J lost 4 bases, with 11 bases between them. Here the CDR3 reads CASQTGFTEAFF. DNA of the CDR3: TGTGCCAGTCAAACAGGCTTCACTGAAGCTTTCTTT.

The chain links TRBV29-1 to TRBJ2-7; the D gene is possibly TRBD2 (5 bases). Germline assignment: CDR1 SQVTM and CDR2 ANQGSEA. The V and J ends lost 7 bases and 3 bases respectively, with 16 bases between them. The CDR3 runs to 13 residues. The CDR3 loop is CSGMEDGDYEQYF. In DNA form, the CDR3 reads TGCAGCGGAATGGAGGACGGGGACTACGAGCAGTACTTC.

The rearrangement joins TRBV28 to TRBJ2-7; no clear D gene. Per germline, CDR1 MDHEN and CDR2 SYDVKM. The CDR3 totals 13 residues. V was pared by 6 bases and J by 3 bases, with 12 bases between. The CDR3: CASSRRQVYEQYF. CDR3 DNA sequence: TGTGCCAGCAGCCGCCGACAAGTCTACGAGCAGTACTTC.

This chain uses TRBV9 with TRBJ2-3; D is possibly TRBD1 (5 bases). Deletions cut 3 bases from V and 2 bases from J, with 16 bases between. The CDR3 totals 16 residues. Germline V gene sequence: CDR1 SGDLS, CDR2 YYNGEE. CDR3 residues: CASSARYDSLTDTQYF. CDR3 nucleotides: TGTGCCAGCAGCGCTAGGTACGACAGCCTCACAGATACGCAGTATTTT.

The chain is built from TRBV6-1 and TRBJ2-7; D call uncertain. The germline V gene has CDR1 MNHNS and CDR2 SASEGT. The CDR3 consists of 14 residues. The ends were cut back, 3 bases at V and 5 bases at J, with 14 bases in the middle. The CDR3 is CASSDGVLTHEQYF. In nucleotides, the CDR3 is TGTGCCAGCAGTGACGGAGTCTTAACCCACGAGCAGTACTTC.

The CDR3, as DNA: TGTGCCAGCAGCGAACAAGTCTACGAGCAGTACTTC. Protein product: CASSEQVYEQYF. The V call is TRBV7-9, the J call TRBJ2-7; D gene ambiguous. This CDR3 contains 12 residues. Trimming left V 5 bases short and J 3 bases short, with 8 bases between. Germline V lookup: CDR1 SEHNR, CDR2 FQNEAQ (reference sequence).

This clone has a single count. The chain carries TRBV6-1 and TRBJ1-6; 8 nucleotides match TRBD1. This CDR3 region has 12 residues. Germline loops: CDR1 MNHNS, CDR2 SASEGT. The V gene end was trimmed by 11 bases and the J gene end by 10 bases; junction bases not matched to a gene: 7. CDR3 in DNA: TGTGCCTCCGGGACAGGTGAATCACCCCTCCACTTT. Translated, it gives CASGTGESPLHF.

The chain has TRBV11-2 and TRBJ1-2; 9 bases are shared with TRBD1. The CDR3 contains 14 residues. With V trimmed by 7 bases and J by 2 bases, 5 bases remained unmatched. The germline CDR1 and CDR2 sequences are SGHAT and FQNNGV. Here the CDR3 DNA reads TGTGCCAGCACTGTGGGACAGGGCAACTATGGCTACACCTTC. Encoded protein: CASTVGQGNYGYTF.

This chain joins TRBV9 and TRBJ2-1, with a weak D call TRBD1 (5 bases). The V gene lost 0 bases and the J gene lost 13 bases, with 14 bases spanning the gap. The germline gives CDR1 SGDLS, CDR2 YYNGEE. The CDR3 contains 13 residues. The CDR3 is CASSVDPDILQFF. CDR3 coding DNA: TGTGCCAGCAGCGTAGACCCGGACATACTTCAGTTCTTC.

The chain combines TRBV19 with TRBJ2-7; no clear D gene. CDR1 is LNHDA and CDR2 is SQIVND in the germline V gene (reference sequence). V lost 6 bases and J 5 bases, leaving 14 bases between the germline ends. The CDR3 runs 13 residues. The CDR3 nucleotides read TGTGCCAGTAGGAAAAGTTCAGAAAACGAGCAGTACTTC. It is translated as CASRKSSENEQYF.

This chain uses TRBV9 with TRBJ1-4; possibly TRBD1 for D (5 bases). The germline gives CDR1 SGDLS, CDR2 YYNGEE. The CDR3 covers 17 residues. Trimming pared 3 bases from V and 5 bases from J, leaving 20 bases between. For the CDR3, the DNA is TGTGCCAGCAGCGGAAGTCAGGGTATCAGGTTAAATGAAAAACTGTTTTTT. Residues: CASSGSQGIRLNEKLFF.

V is TRBV28 and J is TRBJ2-1; maybe TRBD2 (5 bases). The length of the CDR3 is 12 residues. CDR1 and CDR2 (germline): MDHEN, SYDVKM. V was trimmed by 5 bases and J by 3 bases, leaving 5 bases between them. CDR3 in DNA: TGTGCCAGCAGTGAGGGCTACAATGAGCAGTTCTTC. It codes for CASSEGYNEQFF.

V usage is TRBV2 and J usage is TRBJ1-2; 9 nucleotides align to TRBD1. V lost 9 bases, J lost 2 bases, and 4 bases stayed unmatched. Germline V gene lookup returns CDR1 SNHLY and CDR2 FYNNEI. The CDR3 extends over 13 amino acids. CDR3 nucleotides: TGTGCCAGGGGACAGGGAGAGAACTATGGCTACACCTTC. This codes for CARGQGENYGYTF.

This chain uses TRBV5-1 with TRBJ2-7; D is perhaps TRBD1 (5 bases). Trimming took off 4 bases at V and 3 bases at J, with 11 bases between the two ends. This CDR3 contains 13 residues. CDR1 and CDR2 (germline): SGHRS, YFSETQ. This chain's CDR3 is CASSDSIYYEQYF. The DNA of the CDR3 is TGCGCCAGCAGCGACAGCATATACTACGAGCAGTACTTC. The full variable domain, rest sourced from reference TRBV5-1 and TRBJ2-7, is KAGVTQTPRYLIKTRGQQVTLSCSPISGHRSVSWYQQTPGQGLQFLFEYFSETQRNKGNFPGRFSGRQFSNSRSEMNVSTLELGDSALYLCASSDSIYYEQYFGPGTRLTVT.

J is TRBJ2-5 and V is TRBV12-2; the table's D call TRBD2 went unverified against the DNA. TRBV12-2 is a recognized pseudogene. The CDR3 loop spans 16 amino acids. CDR3 bases: TGTGCAAGTCGCTTTACGGCGGGGAACTACCAAGAGACCCAGTACTTC. Protein product: CASRFTAGNYQETQYF.

The rearrangement uses TRBV4-1 and TRBJ1-2, with TRBD1 matching over 12 bases. Germline V gives CDR1 MGHRA, CDR2 YSYEKL. The CDR3 has 15 residues. The junction had 9 bases not matched to a gene; V was cut back by 5 bases and J by 8 bases. The CDR3 nucleotides read TGCGCCAGCAGCTCCGGGACAGGGGGCACTCGCGGCTACACCTTC. Its translation: CASSSGTGGTRGYTF.

This clone was observed a handful of times. This chain joins TRBV4-1 and TRBJ1-2; 8 bases match TRBD1. CDR3 size: 15 residues. In germline, CDR1 is MGHRA, CDR2 YSYEKL. Trimming cost V 4 bases and J 3 bases; bases outside gene matches: 7. CDR3 sequence reads: CASSPIKGQDYGYTF. CDR3 nucleotide sequence: TGCGCCAGCAGCCCAATAAAGGGACAGGACTATGGCTACACCTTC.

This rearrangement joins TRBV28 to TRBJ1-1; D is possibly TRBD1 (5 bases). The length of the CDR3 is 14 residues. Germline values: CDR1 MDHEN, CDR2 SYDVKM. V was shortened by 7 bases and J by 3 bases, with 15 bases between the two germline ends. The CDR3 DNA is TGTGCCAGCACCAATGGGGGGGAGGACACTGAAGCTTTCTTT. It specifies CASTNGGEDTEAFF.